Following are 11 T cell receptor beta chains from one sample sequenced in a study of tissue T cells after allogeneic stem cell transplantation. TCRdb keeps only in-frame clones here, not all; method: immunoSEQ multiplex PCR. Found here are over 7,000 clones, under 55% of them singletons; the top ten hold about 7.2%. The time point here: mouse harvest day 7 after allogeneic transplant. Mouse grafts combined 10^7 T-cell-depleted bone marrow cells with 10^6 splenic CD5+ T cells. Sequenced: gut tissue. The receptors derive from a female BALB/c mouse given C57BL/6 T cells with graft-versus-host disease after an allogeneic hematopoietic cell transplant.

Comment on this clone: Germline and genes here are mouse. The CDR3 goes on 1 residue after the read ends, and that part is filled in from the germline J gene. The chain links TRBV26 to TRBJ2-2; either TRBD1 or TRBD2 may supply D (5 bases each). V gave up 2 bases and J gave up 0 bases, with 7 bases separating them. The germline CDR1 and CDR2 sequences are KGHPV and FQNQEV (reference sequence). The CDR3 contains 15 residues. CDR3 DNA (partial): TGTGCCAGCAGTCTGGGGGCCGCAAACACCGGGCAGCTCTAC. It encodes CASSLGAANTGQLY. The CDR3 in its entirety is CASSLGAANTGQLYF.

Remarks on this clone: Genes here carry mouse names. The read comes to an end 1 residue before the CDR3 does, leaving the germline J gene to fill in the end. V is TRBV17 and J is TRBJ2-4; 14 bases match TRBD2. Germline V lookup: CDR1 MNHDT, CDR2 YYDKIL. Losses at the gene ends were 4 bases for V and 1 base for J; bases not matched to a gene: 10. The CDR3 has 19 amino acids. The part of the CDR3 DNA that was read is TGTGCTAGCAGTATGGGGACTGGGGGGGCAGGACGAGGTCAAAACACCTTGTAC. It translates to CASSMGTGGAGRGQNTLY. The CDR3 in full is CASSMGTGGAGRGQNTLYF.

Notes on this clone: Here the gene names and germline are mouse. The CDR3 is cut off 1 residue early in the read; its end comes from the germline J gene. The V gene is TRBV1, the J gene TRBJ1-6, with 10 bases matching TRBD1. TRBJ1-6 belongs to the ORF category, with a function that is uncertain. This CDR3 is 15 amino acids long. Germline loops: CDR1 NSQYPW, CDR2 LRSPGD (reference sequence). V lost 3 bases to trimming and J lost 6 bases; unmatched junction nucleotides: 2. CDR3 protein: CTCSARDRGNSPLYF. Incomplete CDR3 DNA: TGCACCTGCAGTGCCCGGGACAGGGGTAATTCGCCCCTCTAC.

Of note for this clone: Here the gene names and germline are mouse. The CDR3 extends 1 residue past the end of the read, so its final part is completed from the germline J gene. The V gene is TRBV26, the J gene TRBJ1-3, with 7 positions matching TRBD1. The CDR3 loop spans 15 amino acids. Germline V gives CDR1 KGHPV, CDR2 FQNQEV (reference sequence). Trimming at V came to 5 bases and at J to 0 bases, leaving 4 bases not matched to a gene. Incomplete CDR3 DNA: TGTGCCAGCAGTATACAGGGGAATTCTGGAAATACGCTCTAT. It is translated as CASSIQGNSGNTLY. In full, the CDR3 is CASSIQGNSGNTLYF.

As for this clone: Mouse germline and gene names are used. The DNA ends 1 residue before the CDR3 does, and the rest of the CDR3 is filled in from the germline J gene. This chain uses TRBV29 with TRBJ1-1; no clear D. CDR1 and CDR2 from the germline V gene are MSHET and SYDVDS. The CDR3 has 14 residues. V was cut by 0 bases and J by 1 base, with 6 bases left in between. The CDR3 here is CASSLSIKNTEVFF. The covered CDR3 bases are TGTGCTAGCAGTTTATCTATAAAAAACACAGAAGTCTTC. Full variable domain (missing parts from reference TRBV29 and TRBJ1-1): DMKVTQMPRYLIKRMGENVLLECGQDMSHETMYWYRQDPGLGLQLIYISYDVDSNSEGDIPKGYRVSRKKREHFSLILDSAKTNQTSVYFCASSLSIKNTEVFFGKGTRLTVV.

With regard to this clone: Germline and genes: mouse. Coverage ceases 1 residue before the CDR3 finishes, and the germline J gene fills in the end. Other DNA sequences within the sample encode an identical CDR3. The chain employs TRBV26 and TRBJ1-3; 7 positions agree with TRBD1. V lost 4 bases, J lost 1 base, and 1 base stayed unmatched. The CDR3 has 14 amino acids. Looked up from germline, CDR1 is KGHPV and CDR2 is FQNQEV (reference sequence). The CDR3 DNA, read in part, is TGTGCCAGCAGTCCGACAGGGTCTGGAAATACGCTCTAT. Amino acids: CASSPTGSGNTLY. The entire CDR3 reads CASSPTGSGNTLYF.

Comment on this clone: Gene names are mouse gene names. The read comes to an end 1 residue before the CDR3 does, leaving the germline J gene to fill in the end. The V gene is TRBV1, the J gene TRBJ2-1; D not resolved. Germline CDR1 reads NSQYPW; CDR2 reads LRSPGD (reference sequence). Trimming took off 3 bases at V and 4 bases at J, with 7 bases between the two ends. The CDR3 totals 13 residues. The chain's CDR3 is CTCSAPRYAEQFF. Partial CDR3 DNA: TGCACCTGCAGTGCGCCCAGGTATGCTGAGCAGTTC.

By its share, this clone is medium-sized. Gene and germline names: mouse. The sequenced part of the CDR3 DNA is TGTGCCAGCAGCTCATCCGGGACAGGGAACGAAAGATTATTT. Translated: CASSSSGTGNERLF. The entire CDR3 sequence reads CASSSSGTGNERLFF. This rearrangement joins TRBV3 to TRBJ1-4; 9 bases are shared with TRBD1. The read ends 1 residue early relative to the CDR3; the germline J gene fills the gap. Trimming removed 4 bases from V and 5 bases from J; junction bases left unmatched: 5. This CDR3 comprises 15 residues. Germline V gene lookup returns CDR1 SNHLY and CDR2 FYNGKV (reference sequence).

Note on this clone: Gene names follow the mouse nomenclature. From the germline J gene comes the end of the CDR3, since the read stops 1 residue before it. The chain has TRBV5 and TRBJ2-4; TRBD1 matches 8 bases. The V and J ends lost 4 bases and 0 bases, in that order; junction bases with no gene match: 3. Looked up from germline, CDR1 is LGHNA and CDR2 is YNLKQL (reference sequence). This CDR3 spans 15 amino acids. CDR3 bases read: TGTGCCAGCAGCCCCACAGGGGGAAGTCAAAACACCTTGTAC. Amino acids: CASSPTGGSQNTLY. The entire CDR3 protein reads CASSPTGGSQNTLYF.

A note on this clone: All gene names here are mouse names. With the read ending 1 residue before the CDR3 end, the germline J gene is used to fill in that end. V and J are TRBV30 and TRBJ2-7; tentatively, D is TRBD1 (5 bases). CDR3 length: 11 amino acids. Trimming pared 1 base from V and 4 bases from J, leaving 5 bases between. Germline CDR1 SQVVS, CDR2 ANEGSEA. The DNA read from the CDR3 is TGTAGTTCTAGAGGACAGTATGAACAGTAC. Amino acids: CSSRGQYEQY. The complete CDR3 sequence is CSSRGQYEQYF.

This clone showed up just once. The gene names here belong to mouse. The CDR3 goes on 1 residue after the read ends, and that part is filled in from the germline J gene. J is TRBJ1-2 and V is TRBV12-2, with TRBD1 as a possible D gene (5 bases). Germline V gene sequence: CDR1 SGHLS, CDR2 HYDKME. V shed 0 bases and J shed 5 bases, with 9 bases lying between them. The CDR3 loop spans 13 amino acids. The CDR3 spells CASSLQGGSDYTF. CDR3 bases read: TGTGCCAGCTCTCTCCAGGGTGGATCCGACTACACC.